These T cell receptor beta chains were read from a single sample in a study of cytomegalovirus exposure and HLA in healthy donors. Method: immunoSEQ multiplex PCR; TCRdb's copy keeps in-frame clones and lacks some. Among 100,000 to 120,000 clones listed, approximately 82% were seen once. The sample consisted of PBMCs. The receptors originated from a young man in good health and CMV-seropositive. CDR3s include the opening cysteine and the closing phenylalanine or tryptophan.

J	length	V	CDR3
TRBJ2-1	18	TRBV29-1	CSVEGDRGLKLSYNEQFF
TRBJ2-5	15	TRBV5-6	CASSLSGGQRRGQYF
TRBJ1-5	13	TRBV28	CASMGQPNQPQHF
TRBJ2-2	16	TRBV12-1	CASSLTSGGNTGELFF
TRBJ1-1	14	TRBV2	CASTDRDRVAEAFF
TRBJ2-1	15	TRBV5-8	CASSLGGSGFDEQFF
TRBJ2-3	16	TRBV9	CASSVASGGVADTQYF
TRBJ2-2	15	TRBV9	CASSVVDSNTGELFF
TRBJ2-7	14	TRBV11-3	CASSLDLRTYEQYF
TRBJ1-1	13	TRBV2	CASHVLGQREAFF
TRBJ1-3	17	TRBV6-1	CASSGSRRDPSGNTIYF
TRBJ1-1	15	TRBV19	CASSIASPGVTEAFF
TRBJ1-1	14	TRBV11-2	CASSLGQGGTEAFF
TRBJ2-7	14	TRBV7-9	CASSLGARIYEQYF
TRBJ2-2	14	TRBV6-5	CASSRGTVTGELFF
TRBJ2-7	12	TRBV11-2	CASSPVLYEQYF
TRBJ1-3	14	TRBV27	CASSDFGGGNTIYF
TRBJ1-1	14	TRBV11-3	CASSLQGTGTEAFF
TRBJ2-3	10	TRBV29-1	CSVATDTQYF
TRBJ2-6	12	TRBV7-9	CASRRTVSTMTF
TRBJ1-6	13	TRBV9	CASSAPGLGPLHF
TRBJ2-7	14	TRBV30	CAWSVSSLSYEQYF
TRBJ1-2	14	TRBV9	CASSPGQGSYGYTF
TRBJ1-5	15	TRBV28	CASSFRQAGTQPQHF
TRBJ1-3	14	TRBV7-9	CASSLPGSGNTIYF
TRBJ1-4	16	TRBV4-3	CASSQVRGWDGEKLFF
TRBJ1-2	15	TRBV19	CASSHTQGRLYGYTF
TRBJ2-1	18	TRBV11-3	CASSLAPDGRGGVNEQFF
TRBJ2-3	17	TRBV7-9	CASSLALGGANADTQYF
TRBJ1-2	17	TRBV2	CASSESAGLGANYGYTF
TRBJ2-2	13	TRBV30	CAWSGQSTGELFF
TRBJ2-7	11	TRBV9	CASSGGGEQYF
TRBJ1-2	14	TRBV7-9	CASIVDRGPYGYTF
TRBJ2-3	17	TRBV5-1	CASSLPPFGGGTDTQYF
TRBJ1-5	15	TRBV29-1	CSVGTGDYSNQPQHF
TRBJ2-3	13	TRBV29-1	CSVRDRSTDTQYF
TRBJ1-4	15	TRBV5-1	CASSLAEATNEKLFF
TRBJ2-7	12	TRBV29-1	CSVEVGGNEQYF
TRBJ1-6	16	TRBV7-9	CASSFIPSSYNSPLHF
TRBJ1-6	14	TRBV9	CASSVSGDNSPLHF
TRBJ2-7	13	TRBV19	CATRFGGSYEQYF
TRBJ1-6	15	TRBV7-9	CASRDRASGDSPLHF
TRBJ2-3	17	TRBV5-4	CASSLGSSGGRADTQYF
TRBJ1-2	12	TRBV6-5	CANTPNNYGYTF
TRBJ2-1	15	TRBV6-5	CASTPSGGASNEQFF
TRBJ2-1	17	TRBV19	CASSPPGVLPTNNEQFF
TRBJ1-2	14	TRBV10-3	CAISEGGAAYGYTF